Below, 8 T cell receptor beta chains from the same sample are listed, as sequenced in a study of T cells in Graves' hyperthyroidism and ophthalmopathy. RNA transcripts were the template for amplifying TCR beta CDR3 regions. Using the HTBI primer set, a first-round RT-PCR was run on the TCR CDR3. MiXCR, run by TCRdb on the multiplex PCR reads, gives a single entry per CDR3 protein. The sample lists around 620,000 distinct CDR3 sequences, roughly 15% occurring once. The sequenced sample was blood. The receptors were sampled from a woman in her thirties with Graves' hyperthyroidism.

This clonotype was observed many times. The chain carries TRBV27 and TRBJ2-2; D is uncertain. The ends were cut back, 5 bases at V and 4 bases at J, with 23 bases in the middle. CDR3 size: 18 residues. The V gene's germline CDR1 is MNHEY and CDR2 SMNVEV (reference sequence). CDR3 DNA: TGTGCCAGCAGTCCGCCTGGTCAAGCAGAGCGTATCACCGGGGAGCTGTTTTTT. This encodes CASSPPGQAERITGELFF.

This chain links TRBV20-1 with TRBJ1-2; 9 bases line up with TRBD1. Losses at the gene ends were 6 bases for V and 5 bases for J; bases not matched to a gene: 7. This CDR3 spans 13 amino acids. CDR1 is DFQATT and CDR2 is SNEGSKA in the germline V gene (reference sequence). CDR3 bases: TGCAGTGCAGCGGGACAGGGTAATTATGGCTACACCTTC. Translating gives CSAAGQGNYGYTF.

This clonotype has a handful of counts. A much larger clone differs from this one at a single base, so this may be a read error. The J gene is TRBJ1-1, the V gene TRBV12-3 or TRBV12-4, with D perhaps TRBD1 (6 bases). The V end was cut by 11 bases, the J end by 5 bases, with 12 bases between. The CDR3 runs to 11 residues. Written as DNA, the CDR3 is TGTGCCGGAAGGACAGAGACTGAAGCTTTCTTT. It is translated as CAGRTETEAFF.

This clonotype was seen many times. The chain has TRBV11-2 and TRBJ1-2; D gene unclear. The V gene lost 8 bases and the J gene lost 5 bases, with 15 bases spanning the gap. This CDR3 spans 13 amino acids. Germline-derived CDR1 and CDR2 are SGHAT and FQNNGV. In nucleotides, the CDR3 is TGTGCCAGCGAACGTACGAGCGAATATGGCTACACCTTC. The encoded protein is CASERTSEYGYTF.

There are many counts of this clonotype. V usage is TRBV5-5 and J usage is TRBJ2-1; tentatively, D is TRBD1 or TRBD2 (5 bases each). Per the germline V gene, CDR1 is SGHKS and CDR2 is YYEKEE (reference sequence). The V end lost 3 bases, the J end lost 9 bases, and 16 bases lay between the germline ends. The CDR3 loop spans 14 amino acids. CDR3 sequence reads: CASSSGQGRGEQFF. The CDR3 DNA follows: TGTGCCAGCAGCTCGGGGCAGGGAAGGGGTGAGCAGTTCTTC.

CDR3 coding DNA: TGTGCCAGCAGCACAAGTGGAACGGAGACCCAGTACTTC. Translated, it gives CASSTSGTETQYF. The J gene is TRBJ2-5, the V gene TRBV9; no definite D call. The CDR3 contains 13 residues. Per the germline V gene, CDR1 is SGDLS and CDR2 is YYNGEE. Trimming cost V 4 bases and J 5 bases, with 12 bases left between them.

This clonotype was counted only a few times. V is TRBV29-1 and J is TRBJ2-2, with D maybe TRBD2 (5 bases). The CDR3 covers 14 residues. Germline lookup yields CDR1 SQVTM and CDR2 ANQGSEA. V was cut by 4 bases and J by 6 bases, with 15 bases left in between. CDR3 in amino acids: CSVVAGGGPGELFF. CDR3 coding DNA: TGCAGCGTTGTTGCCGGAGGAGGCCCCGGGGAGCTGTTTTTT.

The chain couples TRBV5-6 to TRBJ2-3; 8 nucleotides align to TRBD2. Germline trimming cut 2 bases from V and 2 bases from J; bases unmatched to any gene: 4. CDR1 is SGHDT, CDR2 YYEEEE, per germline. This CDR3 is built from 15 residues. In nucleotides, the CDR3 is TGTGCCAGCAGCTTCTATAGCGGGACCACAGATACGCAGTATTTT. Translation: CASSFYSGTTDTQYF.